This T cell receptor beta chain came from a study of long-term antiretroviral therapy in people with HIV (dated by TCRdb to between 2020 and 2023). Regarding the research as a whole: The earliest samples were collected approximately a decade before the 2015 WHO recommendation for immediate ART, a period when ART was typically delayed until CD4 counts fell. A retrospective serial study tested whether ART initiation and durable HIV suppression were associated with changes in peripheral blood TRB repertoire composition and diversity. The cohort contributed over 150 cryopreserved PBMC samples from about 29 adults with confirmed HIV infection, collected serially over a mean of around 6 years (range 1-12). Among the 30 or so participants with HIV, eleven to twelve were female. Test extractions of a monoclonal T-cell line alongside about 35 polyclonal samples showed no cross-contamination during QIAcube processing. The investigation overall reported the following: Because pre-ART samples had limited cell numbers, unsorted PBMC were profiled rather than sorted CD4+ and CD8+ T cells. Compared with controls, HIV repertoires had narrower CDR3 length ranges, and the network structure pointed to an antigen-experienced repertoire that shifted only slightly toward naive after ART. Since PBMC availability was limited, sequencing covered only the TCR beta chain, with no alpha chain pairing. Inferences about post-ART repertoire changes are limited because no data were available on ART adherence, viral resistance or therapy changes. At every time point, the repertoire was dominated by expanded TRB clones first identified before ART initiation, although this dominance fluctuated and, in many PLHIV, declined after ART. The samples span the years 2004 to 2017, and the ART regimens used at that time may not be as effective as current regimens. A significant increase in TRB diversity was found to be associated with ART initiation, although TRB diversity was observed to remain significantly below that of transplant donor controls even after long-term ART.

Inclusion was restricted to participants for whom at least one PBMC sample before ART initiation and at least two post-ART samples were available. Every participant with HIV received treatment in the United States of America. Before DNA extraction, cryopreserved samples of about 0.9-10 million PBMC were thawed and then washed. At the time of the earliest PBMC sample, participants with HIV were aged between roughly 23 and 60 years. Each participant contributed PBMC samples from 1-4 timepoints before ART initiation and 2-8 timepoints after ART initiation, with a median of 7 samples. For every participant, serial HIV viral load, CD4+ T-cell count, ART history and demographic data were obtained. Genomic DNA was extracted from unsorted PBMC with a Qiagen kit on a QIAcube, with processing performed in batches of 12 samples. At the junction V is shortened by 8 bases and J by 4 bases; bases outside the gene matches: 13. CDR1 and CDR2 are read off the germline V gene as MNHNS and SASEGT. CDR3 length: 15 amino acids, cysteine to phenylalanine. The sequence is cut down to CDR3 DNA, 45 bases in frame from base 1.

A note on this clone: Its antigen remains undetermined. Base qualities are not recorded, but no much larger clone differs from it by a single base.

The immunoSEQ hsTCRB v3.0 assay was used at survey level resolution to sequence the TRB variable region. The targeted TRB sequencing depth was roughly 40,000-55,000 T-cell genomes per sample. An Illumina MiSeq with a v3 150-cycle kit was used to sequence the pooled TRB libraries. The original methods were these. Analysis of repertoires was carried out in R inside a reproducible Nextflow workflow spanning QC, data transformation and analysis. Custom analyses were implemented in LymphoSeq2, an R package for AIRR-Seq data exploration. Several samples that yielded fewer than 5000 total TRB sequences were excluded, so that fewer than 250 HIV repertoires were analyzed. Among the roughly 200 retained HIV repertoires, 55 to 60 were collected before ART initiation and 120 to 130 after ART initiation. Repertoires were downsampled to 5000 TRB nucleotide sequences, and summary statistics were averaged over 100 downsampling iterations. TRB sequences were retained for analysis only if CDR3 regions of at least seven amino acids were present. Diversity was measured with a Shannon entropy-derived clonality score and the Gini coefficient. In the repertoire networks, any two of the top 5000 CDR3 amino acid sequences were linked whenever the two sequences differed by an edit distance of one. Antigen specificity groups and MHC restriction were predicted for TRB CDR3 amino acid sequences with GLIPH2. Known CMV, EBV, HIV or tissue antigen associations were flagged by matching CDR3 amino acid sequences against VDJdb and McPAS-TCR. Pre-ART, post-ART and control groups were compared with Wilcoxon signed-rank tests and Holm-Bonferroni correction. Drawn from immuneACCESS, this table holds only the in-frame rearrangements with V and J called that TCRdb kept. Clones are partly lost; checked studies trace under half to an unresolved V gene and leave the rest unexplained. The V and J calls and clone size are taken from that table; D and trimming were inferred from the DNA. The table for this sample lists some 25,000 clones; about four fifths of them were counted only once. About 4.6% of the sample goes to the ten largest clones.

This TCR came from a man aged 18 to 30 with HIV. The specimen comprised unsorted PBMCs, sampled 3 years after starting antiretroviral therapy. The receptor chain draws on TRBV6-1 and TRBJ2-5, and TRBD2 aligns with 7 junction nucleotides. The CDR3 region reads CASGGGGRPVETQYF. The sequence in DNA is TGTGCCAGCGGGGGGGGAGGTCGGCCAGTAGAGACCCAGTACTTC.